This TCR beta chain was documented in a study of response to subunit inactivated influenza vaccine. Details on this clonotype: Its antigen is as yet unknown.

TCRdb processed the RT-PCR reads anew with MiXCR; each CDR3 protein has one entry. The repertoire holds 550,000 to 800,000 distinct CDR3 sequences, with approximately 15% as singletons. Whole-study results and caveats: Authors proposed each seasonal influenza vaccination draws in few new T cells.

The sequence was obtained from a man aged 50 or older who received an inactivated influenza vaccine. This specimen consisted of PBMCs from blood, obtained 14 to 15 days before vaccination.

The CDR3 nucleotides read TGCGCCAGCAGCTCACAGGGGGTAGCTTTCTTT. It is translated as CASSSQGVAFF. This chain connects TRBV5-1 to TRBJ1-1; 8 nucleotides match TRBD1. The CDR3 has 11 amino acids. Germline V CDR1 and CDR2: SGHRS, YFSETQ. Losses at the gene ends were 3 bases for V and 10 bases for J; bases not matched to a gene: 2.